This TCR beta chain was identified during a study of metastatic and nonmetastatic thyroid tumors. General study points: It was reported that TCR beta diversity was significantly higher in malignant thyroid tumors than benign nodules, in blood and tumor.

Patients were all untreated before their thyroid surgery. Of note for this clone: Its specificity is not known. Sequence at one end of the junction differs from germline and may be a read error. Distinct nucleotide sequences in the sample also encode this CDR3.

The CDR3 sequence is 14 residues long. The germline V gene encodes CDR1 DFQATT and CDR2 SNEGSKA (reference sequence). Original processing methods: A classifier of distant metastasis in papillary thyroid cancer was built from CDR3 differences (across clinicopathological groups). MiXCR reprocessed the PCR reads for TCRdb. Here the V and J calls rest on TCRdb's processing, not on the authors' analysis. The sample holds about 15,000 clones; about a quarter are singletons and the top ten take 8.4%. The material sequenced was tumor tissue. The TCR was taken from a female donor with papillary thyroid cancer or a benign thyroid nodule (not recorded which). Some clones in this sample may be carry-over from other donors' samples. The gene calls are TRBV20-1 and TRBJ2-7, with 10 bases aligning to TRBD2. CDR3 residues: CSAYSGTSVHEQYF. The DNA for the CDR3 is TGCAGTGCCTATAGCGGGACTAGCGTCCACGAGCAATACTTC.